The 13 T cell receptor beta chains below come from one sample, sequenced in a study of preoperative IRX-2 immunotherapy in early breast cancer. Data came from immunoSEQ multiplex PCR; TCRdb stores just in-frame clones and leaves some out. The sample lists fewer than 30,000 clones; 90% were seen once. The sample's treatment: preoperative locoregional IRX-2 cytokine immunotherapy. Sample collection occurred from a patient treated with IRX-2 immunotherapy. The receptors were sampled from a human donor with breast cancer.

The J gene is TRBJ2-3, the V gene TRBV6-1; D perhaps matches TRBD2 (6 bases). This CDR3 is built from 14 residues. The ends were cut back, 2 bases at V and 4 bases at J, with 10 bases in the middle. Germline V gives CDR1 MNHNS, CDR2 SASEGT. CDR3 bases: TGTGCCAGCAGTGAAACACTAGCAGCAGATACGCAGTATTTT. This encodes CASSETLAADTQYF.

The rearrangement uses TRBV19 and TRBJ2-3; 8 nucleotides agree with TRBD1. The V and J ends lost 5 bases and 6 bases, in that order; junction bases with no gene match: 10. CDR3 length equals 15 residues. From germline, CDR1 is LNHDA and CDR2 SQIVND (reference sequence). DNA for the CDR3: TGTGCCAGTAGTCCCCGGACAGGGCCCAGGGATACGCAGTATTTT. Translating it yields CASSPRTGPRDTQYF.

This sequence joins TRBV10-1 and TRBJ2-3; a possible D gene is TRBD1 (6 bases). The ends were cut back, 9 bases at V and 8 bases at J, with 12 bases in the middle. Germline V CDR1 and CDR2: WNHNN, SYGVQD (reference sequence). CDR3 length: 11 residues. The CDR3 region has the DNA TGCGCCAGTTCAGAAGGGGGTACGCAGTATTTT. Translated, it gives CASSEGGTQYF.

This rearrangement joins TRBV19 to TRBJ2-5; tentative D call: TRBD2 (6 bases). Germline V gene sequence: CDR1 LNHDA, CDR2 SQIVND (reference sequence). Deletions cut 3 bases from V and 2 bases from J, with 10 bases between. The CDR3 consists of 14 residues. The CDR3 is CASSIGGRQETQYF. The CDR3 region has the DNA TGTGCCAGTAGTATCGGGGGACGGCAAGAGACCCAGTACTTC.

This sequence joins TRBV5-1 and TRBJ2-7, with D perhaps matching TRBD2 (6 bases). Germline V gene lookup returns CDR1 SGHRS and CDR2 YFSETQ. The CDR3 contains 12 residues. Trimming took off 3 bases at V and 6 bases at J, with 10 bases between the two ends. CDR3 sequence reads: CASSSEGGEQYF. As DNA, the CDR3 is TGCGCCAGCAGCTCGGAGGGCGGCGAGCAGTACTTC.

The V call is TRBV7-6, the J call TRBJ2-2, with a weak D call TRBD2 (6 bases). The CDR3 is 15 residues long. Trimming cost V 0 bases and J 5 bases, with 10 bases left between them. Germline V gene data show CDR1 as SGHVS and CDR2 as FNYEAQ. The CDR3 sequence: CASSLADGGTGELFF. DNA of the CDR3: TGTGCCAGCAGCTTAGCAGATGGGGGGACCGGGGAGCTGTTTTTT.

The sample holds one count of this clone. The J gene is TRBJ1-5, the V gene TRBV19; D perhaps matches TRBD1 (5 bases). The germline gives CDR1 LNHDA, CDR2 SQIVND (reference sequence). Trimming pared 5 bases from V and 2 bases from J, leaving 10 bases between. CDR3 length: 14 amino acids. The DNA of the CDR3 is TGTGCCAGTAGTCCGCGACAGCGCAATCAGCCCCAGCATTTT. It specifies CASSPRQRNQPQHF.

The chain employs TRBV6-6 and TRBJ2-3; perhaps D is TRBD1 or TRBD2 (5 bases each). Trimming pared 8 bases from V and 0 bases from J, leaving 9 bases between. The CDR3 contains 13 residues. Germline V gene data show CDR1 as MNHNY and CDR2 as SVGAGI (reference sequence). CDR3 protein: CASAGASTDTQYF. CDR3 sequence (DNA): TGTGCCAGCGCCGGGGCTAGCACAGATACGCAGTATTTT.

The V and J genes are TRBV2 and TRBJ2-5, with 12 bases matching TRBD1. V lost 8 bases, J lost 5 bases, and 9 bases stayed unmatched. This CDR3 contains 15 residues. CDR1 is SNHLY, CDR2 FYNNEI, per germline. The CDR3 nucleotides read TGTGCCAGCCCCCGGGACAGGGGGCCAAGGGAGACCCAGTACTTC. The encoded protein is CASPRDRGPRETQYF.

The chain carries TRBV7-9 and TRBJ1-1; weak D call: TRBD1 (6 bases). The CDR3 is 14 amino acids. V was shortened by 4 bases and J by 4 bases, with 13 bases between the two germline ends. Germline loops: CDR1 SEHNR, CDR2 FQNEAQ (reference sequence). The CDR3 bases are TGTGCCAGCAGCTCTTGGACAGATAGCACTGAAGCTTTCTTT. Its protein product is CASSSWTDSTEAFF.

The chain has TRBV7-6 and TRBJ2-7, with D perhaps TRBD1 (5 bases). Germline loops: CDR1 SGHVS, CDR2 FNYEAQ. The CDR3 contains 16 residues. Trimming removed 2 bases from V and 3 bases from J, with 17 bases in between. CDR3 protein: CASSLNSGHSFYEQYF. Here the CDR3 DNA reads TGTGCCAGCAGCTTAAACTCCGGACATTCTTTCTACGAGCAGTACTTC.

The J gene is TRBJ2-5, the V gene TRBV25-1; D remains unclear. Trimming took 3 bases from V and 2 from J, leaving 10 bases between them. Germline-derived CDR1 and CDR2 are MGHDK and SYGVNS. CDR3 length equals 14 residues. The CDR3 nucleotides read TGTGCCAGCAGTGAGTATGGGGATCAAGAGACCCAGTACTTC. It is translated as CASSEYGDQETQYF.

This chain uses TRBV7-6 with TRBJ2-5; D remains ambiguous. The CDR3 extends over 13 amino acids. CDR1 SGHVS and CDR2 FNYEAQ come from the germline V gene. Deletions cut 3 bases from V and 1 base from J, with 6 bases between. CDR3 DNA: TGTGCCAGCAGCTTGCGTCCCCAAGAGACCCAGTACTTC. Its translation is CASSLRPQETQYF. Variable domain in full (rest from reference TRBV7-6 and TRBJ2-5): GAGVSQSPRYKVTKRGQDVALRCDPISGHVSLYWYRQALGQGPEFLTYFNYEAQQDKSGLPNDRFSAERPEGSISTLTIQRTEQRDSAMYRCASSLRPQETQYFGPGTRLLVL.